Presented here are 12 T cell receptor beta chains from one specimen sequenced in a study of T cell responses to AZD1222 COVID-19 vaccine. Data came from immunoSEQ multiplex PCR; TCRdb stores just in-frame clones and leaves some out. The data hold around 29,000 clones, with 85% to 95% observed a single time. This specimen was peripheral blood, taken on day 0 of AZD1222 vaccination. The receptors were sampled from an adult in good health.

This clone occurred a few times. The V call is TRBV12-5, the J call TRBJ2-5; D is unclear. Germline CDR1 and CDR2: LGHNT and FRNRAP. This CDR3 comprises 15 residues. The V end lost 3 bases, the J end lost 2 bases, and 13 bases lay between the germline ends. CDR3 loop: CASGFVRHGQETQYF. In DNA form, the CDR3 reads TGTGCTAGTGGTTTCGTTCGACACGGGCAAGAGACCCAGTACTTC.

J is TRBJ1-4 and V is TRBV4-2, with D uncertain. Germline assignment: CDR1 LGHNA and CDR2 YNFKEQ. The CDR3 consists of 14 residues. With 1 base removed from V and 4 bases from J, the gap between germline ends came to 7 bases. CDR3 sequence reads: CASSQGGLNEKLFF. The DNA for the CDR3 is TGTGCCAGCAGCCAAGGAGGACTTAATGAAAAACTGTTTTTT.

This CDR3 reads CASSEVSRDREFF. The CDR3 DNA follows: TGTGCCAGCAGTGAAGTCTCCAGGGACAGAGAATTCTTC. The chain couples TRBV6-1 to TRBJ2-1, with 7 bases that match TRBD1. Losses at the gene ends were 1 base for V and 16 bases for J; bases not matched to a gene: 10. The CDR3 covers 13 residues. CDR1 and CDR2 (germline): MNHNS, SASEGT.

This chain links TRBV7-6 with TRBJ1-6, with a tentative D call TRBD1 (6 bases). CDR1 and CDR2 from the germline V gene are SGHVS and FNYEAQ. V was trimmed by 4 bases and J by 8 bases, leaving 15 bases between them. This CDR3 spans 15 amino acids. CDR3 sequence (DNA): TGTGCCAGCAGCTCGGACAGCCAGTTTTATTCACCCCTCCACTTT. It encodes CASSSDSQFYSPLHF.

In DNA, the CDR3 is TGTGCCAGCGGCGGGGGGATCAGCTATGGCTACACCTTC. Its protein is CASGGGISYGYTF. The chain employs TRBV6-5 and TRBJ1-2, with D possibly being TRBD1 (5 bases). CDR3 length: 13 amino acids. V shed 8 bases and J shed 4 bases, with 14 bases lying between them. The germline V gene has CDR1 MNHEY and CDR2 SVGAGI.

CDR3 protein: CASSQNYGYTF. For the CDR3, the DNA is TGTGCCAGCAGTCAGAACTATGGCTACACCTTC. The chain couples TRBV12-3 or TRBV12-4 to TRBJ1-2, with no clear D. V lost 5 bases, J lost 2 bases, and 3 bases lay in between. This CDR3 contains 11 residues.

The chain is built from TRBV27 and TRBJ2-7; D might be TRBD1 (6 bases). Germline CDR1 and CDR2: MNHEY and SMNVEV (reference sequence). With 6 bases removed from V and 2 bases from J, the gap between germline ends came to 14 bases. This CDR3 is 14 amino acids long. CDR3 sequence: CASRSRDKTYEQYF. In nucleotides, the CDR3 is TGTGCCAGCAGATCCAGGGACAAGACCTACGAGCAGTACTTC.

The chain carries TRBV7-9 and TRBJ1-3, with D perhaps TRBD1 (6 bases). V lost 5 bases and J 0 bases, leaving 11 bases between the germline ends. This CDR3 is built from 15 residues. Per the germline V gene, CDR1 is SEHNR and CDR2 is FQNEAQ (reference sequence). In nucleotides, the CDR3 is TGTGCCAGCAGCGTCTGGACAGACTCTGGAAACACCATATATTTT. The encoded protein is CASSVWTDSGNTIYF.

The chain carries TRBV11-2 and TRBJ1-2, with 9 bases matching TRBD1. The V segment lost 2 bases and the J segment 4 bases; nucleotides outside the gene matches: 11. This CDR3 has 17 residues. CDR1 SGHAT and CDR2 FQNNGV come from the germline V gene. The CDR3 loop is CASSLSPLEGQGYGYTF. CDR3 coding DNA: TGTGCCAGCAGCTTATCTCCTTTGGAGGGACAGGGCTATGGCTACACCTTC. Drawing the rest from reference TRBV11-2 and TRBJ1-2, the complete variable domain is EAGVAQSPRYKIIEKRQSVAFWCNPISGHATLYWYQQILGQGPKLLIQFQNNGVVDDSQLPKDRFSAERLKGVDSTLKIQPAKLEDSAVYLCASSLSPLEGQGYGYTFGSGTRLTVV.

This clone came up once. The chain employs TRBV15 and TRBJ1-2; maybe TRBD1 (5 bases). In germline, CDR1 is LNHNV, CDR2 YYDKDF (reference sequence). The CDR3 loop spans 12 amino acids. V lost 1 base to trimming and J lost 5 bases, with 5 bases between them. DNA for the CDR3: TGTGCCACCAGCAGAGGACAGTATGGCTACACCTTC. Protein: CATSRGQYGYTF.

This chain uses TRBV27 with TRBJ2-7; the D is unclear. Germline-derived CDR1 and CDR2 are MNHEY and SMNVEV (reference sequence). The CDR3 runs to 12 residues. V was trimmed by 3 bases and J by 4 bases, leaving 7 bases between them. This chain's CDR3 is CASSFLGYEQYF. CDR3 nucleotide sequence: TGTGCCAGCAGTTTTCTGGGGTACGAGCAGTACTTC.

The V and J genes are TRBV4-1 and TRBJ1-2; D gene unclear. Trimming took off 1 base at V and 8 bases at J, with 17 bases between the two ends. Germline V gene lookup returns CDR1 MGHRA and CDR2 YSYEKL. There are 15 residues in the CDR3. The CDR3 is CASSQVPVGSGGYTF. CDR3 nucleotides: TGCGCCAGCAGCCAAGTACCAGTCGGATCTGGGGGCTACACCTTC.